These T cell receptor beta chains were read from a single sample in a study of neurological immune-mediated disorders. One entry per CDR3 protein results from TCRdb running MiXCR on the 5' RACE reads. The sample yields over 45,000 distinct CDR3 sequences, about a quarter seen once. Sequencing was done on a sample of PBMCs. The receptor set was obtained from a woman in her 70s in good health. Each CDR3 is given with its conserved first and last residue. Each record gives: V gene, J gene, clone size, D gene, CDR3 protein, CDR3 DNA. A D gene is named only where the DNA matches it firmly. Not every row has a clone size; where given, it reads once, few, many or a size class.

V gene: TRBV7-2
J gene: TRBJ2-7
clone size: -
D gene: TRBD2
CDR3 protein: CASSLVGGQREQYF
CDR3 DNA: TGTGCCAGCAGCTTAGTGGGAGGGCAGAGAGAGCAGTACTTC

V gene: TRBV28
J gene: TRBJ2-7
clone size: many
D gene: TRBD1
CDR3 protein: CASLDAGQGAYEQYF
CDR3 DNA: TGTGCCAGCCTAGATGCGGGACAGGGGGCCTACGAGCAGTACTTC

V gene: TRBV4-3
J gene: TRBJ2-5
clone size: few
D gene: -
CDR3 protein: CASSQAPGLFQETQYF
CDR3 DNA: TGCGCCAGCAGCCAAGCCCCCGGGCTGTTCCAAGAGACCCAGTACTTC

V gene: TRBV30
J gene: TRBJ2-6
clone size: -
D gene: -
CDR3 protein: CAWSGDISHFSGANVLTF
CDR3 DNA: TGTGCCTGGAGTGGAGACATCTCCCACTTCTCTGGGGCCAACGTCCTGACTTTC

V gene: TRBV25-1
J gene: TRBJ1-1
clone size: many
D gene: -
CDR3 protein: CASRSVITEAFF
CDR3 DNA: TGTGCCAGCCGTTCAGTGATCACTGAAGCTTTCTTT

V gene: TRBV5-1
J gene: TRBJ2-3
clone size: many
D gene: -
CDR3 protein: CASSQERGLSTDTQYF
CDR3 DNA: TGCGCCAGCAGCCAAGAACGGGGATTGAGCACAGATACGCAGTATTTT

V gene: TRBV5-1
J gene: TRBJ2-2
clone size: many
D gene: -
CDR3 protein: CASSLDLVAGELFF
CDR3 DNA: TGCGCCAGCAGCTTGGACCTAGTGGCCGGGGAGCTGTTTTTT

V gene: TRBV7-9
J gene: TRBJ2-2
clone size: many
D gene: -
CDR3 protein: CASSLPGRSYTGELFF
CDR3 DNA: TGTGCCAGCAGCTTACCCGGGAGATCGTACACCGGGGAGCTGTTTTTT

V gene: TRBV20-1
J gene: TRBJ2-1
clone size: many
D gene: TRBD2
CDR3 protein: CSASAVAGTYNEQFF
CDR3 DNA: TGCAGTGCTAGTGCGGTAGCGGGAACCTACAATGAGCAGTTCTTC

V gene: TRBV29-1
J gene: TRBJ2-5
clone size: many
D gene: TRBD2
CDR3 protein: CSALGLAGAMETQYF
CDR3 DNA: TGCAGCGCTCTAGGACTAGCGGGAGCAATGGAGACCCAGTACTTC

V gene: TRBV7-2
J gene: TRBJ2-7
clone size: many
D gene: TRBD2
CDR3 protein: CASSLVGTSAYEQYF
CDR3 DNA: TGTGCCAGCAGCTTAGTTGGGACTAGCGCTTACGAGCAGTACTTC

V gene: TRBV29-1
J gene: TRBJ1-2
clone size: many
D gene: -
CDR3 protein: CSVEDEAERYGYTF
CDR3 DNA: TGCAGCGTTGAAGATGAAGCAGAAAGGTATGGCTACACCTTC

V gene: TRBV7-3
J gene: TRBJ2-5
clone size: many
D gene: -
CDR3 protein: CASSLYGGTQYF
CDR3 DNA: TGTGCCAGCAGCTTATATGGGGGGACCCAGTACTTC

V gene: TRBV5-1
J gene: TRBJ2-3
clone size: -
D gene: TRBD1
CDR3 protein: CASSFNRGQDTQYF
CDR3 DNA: TGCGCCAGCAGCTTCAACAGGGGGCAGGATACGCAGTATTTT

V gene: TRBV5-1
J gene: TRBJ1-2
clone size: many
D gene: TRBD1
CDR3 protein: CASSEDRLGYTF
CDR3 DNA: TGCGCCAGCAGCGAGGACAGGCTGGGCTACACCTTC

V gene: TRBV7-2
J gene: TRBJ1-6
clone size: few
D gene: TRBD1
CDR3 protein: CASSLGTGFPSPLHF
CDR3 DNA: TGTGCCAGCAGTCTTGGGACAGGGTTTCCTTCACCCCTCCACTTT

V gene: TRBV9
J gene: TRBJ1-3
clone size: many
D gene: -
CDR3 protein: CASSVNPAYSGNTIYF
CDR3 DNA: TGTGCCAGCAGCGTAAATCCCGCCTACTCTGGAAACACCATATATTTT

V gene: TRBV20-1
J gene: TRBJ2-3
clone size: many
D gene: TRBD2
CDR3 protein: CSATGRLLAGGFTDTQYF
CDR3 DNA: TGCAGTGCTACTGGACGGCTACTAGCGGGAGGCTTCACAGATACGCAGTATTTT

V gene: TRBV4-2
J gene: TRBJ2-3
clone size: -
D gene: -
CDR3 protein: CGSSQARGSTDTQYF
CDR3 DNA: TGTGGCAGCAGTCAGGCTAGGGGATCCACAGATACGCAGTATTTT

V gene: TRBV20-1
J gene: TRBJ2-7
clone size: many
D gene: TRBD1
CDR3 protein: CSAAGTGRQEQYF
CDR3 DNA: TGCAGTGCCGCCGGGACAGGTCGTCAAGAGCAGTACTTC

V gene: TRBV5-5
J gene: TRBJ1-1
clone size: -
D gene: -
CDR3 protein: CASSRQDRWEGFF
CDR3 DNA: TGTGCCAGCAGCCGACAGGATAGGTGGGAAGGTTTCTTT

V gene: TRBV5-1
J gene: TRBJ1-1
clone size: many
D gene: -
CDR3 protein: CASSLGGNTEAFF
CDR3 DNA: TGCGCCAGCAGCTTGGGGGGCAACACTGAAGCTTTCTTT

V gene: TRBV29-1
J gene: TRBJ2-5
clone size: many
D gene: TRBD1
CDR3 protein: CSYNRGAAQETQYF
CDR3 DNA: TGCAGCTACAACAGGGGCGCAGCCCAAGAGACCCAGTACTTC

V gene: TRBV18
J gene: TRBJ1-1
clone size: -
D gene: -
CDR3 protein: CASSPSRKGAGTEAFF
CDR3 DNA: TGTGCCAGCTCACCTTCACGAAAGGGTGCGGGAACTGAAGCTTTCTTT

V gene: TRBV4-3
J gene: TRBJ2-1
clone size: many
D gene: -
CDR3 protein: CASSQDPARGTRNEQFF
CDR3 DNA: TGCGCCAGCAGCCAAGATCCCGCCAGGGGAACGAGGAATGAGCAGTTCTTC

V gene: TRBV28
J gene: TRBJ1-2
clone size: many
D gene: TRBD1
CDR3 protein: CASRLMGQGGFYGYTF
CDR3 DNA: TGTGCCAGCAGACTCATGGGACAGGGGGGCTTCTATGGCTACACCTTC

V gene: TRBV28
J gene: TRBJ2-4
clone size: many
D gene: -
CDR3 protein: CASSPGGDGKNIQYF
CDR3 DNA: TGTGCCAGCAGTCCAGGGGGGGATGGCAAAAACATTCAGTACTTC

V gene: TRBV7-2
J gene: TRBJ2-6
clone size: -
D gene: -
CDR3 protein: CASSLTAAVRSGANVLTF
CDR3 DNA: TGTGCCAGCAGCTTAACAGCCGCCGTCCGATCTGGGGCCAACGTCCTGACTTTC

V gene: TRBV6-5
J gene: TRBJ2-4
clone size: few
D gene: -
CDR3 protein: CASNQRAGTIQYF
CDR3 DNA: TGTGCCAGCAACCAGAGGGCAGGGACCATTCAGTACTTC

V gene: TRBV7-7
J gene: TRBJ2-1
clone size: many
D gene: -
CDR3 protein: CASSFGSGAYNEQFF
CDR3 DNA: TGTGCCAGCAGCTTTGGTAGCGGAGCATACAATGAGCAGTTCTTC

V gene: TRBV7-2
J gene: TRBJ2-3
clone size: many
D gene: TRBD1
CDR3 protein: CASSFRTGGTDTQYF
CDR3 DNA: TGTGCCAGCAGCTTTAGGACAGGGGGCACAGATACGCAGTATTTT

V gene: TRBV5-1
J gene: TRBJ2-1
clone size: many
D gene: -
CDR3 protein: CASSLGLRSSYNEQFF
CDR3 DNA: TGCGCCAGCAGCTTAGGACTCCGAAGCTCCTACAATGAGCAGTTCTTC

V gene: TRBV20-1
J gene: TRBJ2-4
clone size: once
D gene: TRBD1
CDR3 protein: CSACRQGDIQYF
CDR3 DNA: TGCAGTGCCTGCAGACAGGGGGACATTCAGTACTTC

V gene: TRBV3-1
J gene: TRBJ2-2
clone size: -
D gene: TRBD1
CDR3 protein: CASSSDRANIGELFF
CDR3 DNA: TGTGCCAGCAGCTCGGACAGGGCGAACATCGGGGAGCTGTTTTTT

V gene: TRBV5-1
J gene: TRBJ2-7
clone size: -
D gene: -
CDR3 protein: CASSLAGGWGYEQYF
CDR3 DNA: TGCGCCAGCAGCTTGGCCGGGGGTTGGGGGTACGAGCAGTACTTC

V gene: TRBV6-5
J gene: TRBJ2-1
clone size: many
D gene: -
CDR3 protein: CASRQTSGRNEQFF
CDR3 DNA: TGTGCCAGCAGACAGACTAGTGGTCGGAATGAGCAGTTCTTC

V gene: TRBV15
J gene: TRBJ1-2
clone size: many
D gene: -
CDR3 protein: CATSGGDLYGYTF
CDR3 DNA: TGTGCCACCAGTGGCGGGGACCTCTATGGCTACACCTTC

V gene: TRBV20-1
J gene: TRBJ2-5
clone size: -
D gene: TRBD2
CDR3 protein: CSARGLAGVQETQYF
CDR3 DNA: TGCAGTGCTAGGGGACTAGCGGGGGTACAAGAGACCCAGTACTTC

V gene: TRBV18
J gene: TRBJ1-1
clone size: -
D gene: TRBD1
CDR3 protein: CASSRDSYPDTEAFF
CDR3 DNA: TGTGCCAGCTCGCGGGACAGCTATCCTGACACTGAAGCTTTCTTT

V gene: TRBV20-1
J gene: TRBJ2-5
clone size: many
D gene: TRBD2
CDR3 protein: CSARLAGMETQYF
CDR3 DNA: TGCAGTGCTCGACTAGCGGGGATGGAGACCCAGTACTTC

V gene: TRBV6-5
J gene: TRBJ1-5
clone size: many
D gene: -
CDR3 protein: CASSYSRVQPQHF
CDR3 DNA: TGTGCCAGCAGTTACTCGAGGGTTCAGCCCCAGCATTTT

V gene: TRBV5-1
J gene: TRBJ2-7
clone size: many
D gene: -
CDR3 protein: CASSTAGSSYEQYF
CDR3 DNA: TGCGCCAGCAGCACGGCCGGGTCCTCCTACGAGCAGTACTTC

V gene: TRBV12-3/TRBV12-4
J gene: TRBJ2-2
clone size: -
D gene: -
CDR3 protein: CASSLRVVVTGAGELFF
CDR3 DNA: TGTGCCAGCAGTTTGAGAGTAGTTGTCACCGGGGCCGGGGAACTGTTTTTT

V gene: TRBV5-1
J gene: TRBJ2-1
clone size: many
D gene: -
CDR3 protein: CASSRLPYNEQFF
CDR3 DNA: TGCGCCAGCAGCAGGCTACCCTACAATGAGCAGTTCTTC

V gene: TRBV5-1
J gene: TRBJ1-2
clone size: -
D gene: TRBD1
CDR3 protein: CASSLRQGSNYGYTF
CDR3 DNA: TGCGCCAGCAGCCTTCGACAGGGGAGTAACTATGGCTACACCTTC

V gene: TRBV28
J gene: TRBJ2-3
clone size: -
D gene: -
CDR3 protein: CACSFMGSGQDTQYF
CDR3 DNA: TGTGCCTGCAGTTTTATGGGGAGCGGGCAAGATACGCAGTATTTT

V gene: TRBV5-1
J gene: TRBJ2-1
clone size: many
D gene: -
CDR3 protein: CASSAVQYNEQFF
CDR3 DNA: TGCGCCAGCTCCGCCGTCCAATACAATGAGCAGTTCTTC

V gene: TRBV12-3/TRBV12-4
J gene: TRBJ1-1
clone size: -
D gene: -
CDR3 protein: CASSFGRSGTEALF
CDR3 DNA: TGTGCCAGCAGTTTCGGCAGGTCGGGCACTGAAGCTCTCTTT

V gene: TRBV20-1
J gene: TRBJ2-5
clone size: few
D gene: -
CDR3 protein: CSAAGSETQYF
CDR3 DNA: TGCAGTGCCGCAGGGTCAGAGACCCAGTACTTC

V gene: TRBV5-1
J gene: TRBJ1-4
clone size: many
D gene: TRBD1
CDR3 protein: CASSLPQGGLNEKLFF
CDR3 DNA: TGCGCCAGCAGCTTGCCCCAGGGGGGACTTAATGAAAAACTGTTTTTT